The rows below give T cell receptor beta chains drawn from one sample of a study of cytomegalovirus exposure and HLA in healthy donors. Some clones are missing from TCRdb's copy, which holds only in-frame ones; the method was immunoSEQ multiplex PCR. This repertoire includes 91,000 or so clones. The sequencing input was PBMCs. Source of these receptors: a woman between 25 and 40 years old in good health and CMV-seronegative. Each CDR3 is given without its conserved first and last residue. D genes are given only for firm matches.

V gene,D gene,CDR3 protein
TRBV19,TRBD1,ASSEGTGGQPQH
TRBV10-3,NA,AISESSQASTDTQY
TRBV11-3,TRBD2,ASSLVTSGRGELF
TRBV9,TRBD1,ASSASGQGYNEQF
TRBV6-1,NA,ASSEVSGRRYEKLF
TRBV6-1,NA,ASSRENTEAF
TRBV14,NA,ASSKDLPFYSGNTIY
TRBV6-5,NA,ASSYREGMNTEAF
TRBV7-9,TRBD1,ASSKGQGGEKLF
TRBV2,TRBD2,ASSDGSGSFPGELF
TRBV6-5,TRBD1,ASSYRGDRALYEQY
TRBV4-1,NA,ASSQVGGVGNQPQH
TRBV7-2,NA,ASSRLVEQF
TRBV5-4,TRBD1,ASSPDRGLYEQY
TRBV7-3,NA,ASSLQQGSSYNEQF
TRBV1,NA,TSSHLNHEQY